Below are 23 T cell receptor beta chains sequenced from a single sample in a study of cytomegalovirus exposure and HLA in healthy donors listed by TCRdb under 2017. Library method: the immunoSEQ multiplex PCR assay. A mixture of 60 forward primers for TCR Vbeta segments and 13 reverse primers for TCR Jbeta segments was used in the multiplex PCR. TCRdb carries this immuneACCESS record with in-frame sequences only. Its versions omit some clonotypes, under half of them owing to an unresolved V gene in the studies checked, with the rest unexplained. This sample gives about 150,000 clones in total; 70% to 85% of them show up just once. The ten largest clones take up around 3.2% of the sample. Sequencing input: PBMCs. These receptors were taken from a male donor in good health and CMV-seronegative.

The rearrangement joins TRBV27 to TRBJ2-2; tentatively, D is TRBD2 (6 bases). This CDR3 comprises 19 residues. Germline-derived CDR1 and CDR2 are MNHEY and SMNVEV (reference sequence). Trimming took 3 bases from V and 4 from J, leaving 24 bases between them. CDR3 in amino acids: CASSLLGLAAEKGTGELFF. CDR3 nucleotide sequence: TGTGCCAGCAGTTTGTTGGGACTTGCCGCCGAGAAGGGCACCGGGGAGCTGTTTTTT.

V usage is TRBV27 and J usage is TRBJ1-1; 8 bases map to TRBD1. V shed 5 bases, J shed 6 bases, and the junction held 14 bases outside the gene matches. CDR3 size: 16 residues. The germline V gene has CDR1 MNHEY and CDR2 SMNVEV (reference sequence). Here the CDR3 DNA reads TGTGCCAGCAGTCGGACAGGGTGGGCAGGAGGTGCTGAAGCTTTCTTT. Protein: CASSRTGWAGGAEAFF.

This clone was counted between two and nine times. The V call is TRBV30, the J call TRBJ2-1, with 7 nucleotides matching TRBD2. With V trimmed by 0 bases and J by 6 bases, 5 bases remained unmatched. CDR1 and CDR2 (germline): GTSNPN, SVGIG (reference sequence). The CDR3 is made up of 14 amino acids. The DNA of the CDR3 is TGTGCCTGGAGTGTATACGCGGGAGCCAATGAGCAGTTCTTC. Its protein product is CAWSVYAGANEQFF.

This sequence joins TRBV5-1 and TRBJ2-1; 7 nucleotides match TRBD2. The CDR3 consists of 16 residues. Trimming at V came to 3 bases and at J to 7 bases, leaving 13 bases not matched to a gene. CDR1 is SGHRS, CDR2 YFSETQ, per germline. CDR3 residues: CASSSARGSAWNEQFF. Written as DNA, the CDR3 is TGCGCCAGCAGCTCCGCCCGCGGGAGTGCTTGGAATGAGCAGTTCTTC. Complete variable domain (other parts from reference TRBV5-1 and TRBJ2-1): KAGVTQTPRYLIKTRGQQVTLSCSPISGHRSVSWYQQTPGQGLQFLFEYFSETQRNKGNFPGRFSGRQFSNSRSEMNVSTLELGDSALYLCASSSARGSAWNEQFFGPGTRLTVL.

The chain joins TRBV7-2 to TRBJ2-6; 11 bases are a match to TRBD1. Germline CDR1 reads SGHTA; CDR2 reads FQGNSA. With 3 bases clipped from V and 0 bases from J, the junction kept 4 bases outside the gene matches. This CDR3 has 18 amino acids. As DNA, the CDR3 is TGTGCCAGCAGCTTGCGGGACAGGGGGAGCTCTGGGGCCAACGTCCTGACTTTC. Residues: CASSLRDRGSSGANVLTF.

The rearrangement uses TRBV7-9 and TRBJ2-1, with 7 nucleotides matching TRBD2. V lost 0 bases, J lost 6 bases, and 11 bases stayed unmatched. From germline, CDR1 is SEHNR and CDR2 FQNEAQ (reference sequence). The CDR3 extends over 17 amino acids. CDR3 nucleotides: TGTGCCAGCAGCTTAGCGCAGCGGTCGGGGAGGGGCAATGAGCAGTTCTTC. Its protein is CASSLAQRSGRGNEQFF. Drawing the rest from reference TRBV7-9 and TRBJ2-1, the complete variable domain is DTGVSQNPRHKITKRGQNVTFRCDPISEHNRLYWYRQTLGQGPEFLTYFQNEAQLEKSRLLSDRFSAERPKGSFSTLEIQRTEQGDSAMYLCASSLAQRSGRGNEQFFGPGTRLTVL.

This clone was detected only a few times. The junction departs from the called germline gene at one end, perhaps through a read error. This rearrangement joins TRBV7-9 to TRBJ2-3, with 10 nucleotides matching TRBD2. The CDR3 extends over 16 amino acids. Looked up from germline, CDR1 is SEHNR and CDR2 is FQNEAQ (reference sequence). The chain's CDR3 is CSSSLGLADSTDTQYF. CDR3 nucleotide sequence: TGTTCCAGCAGCTTAGGACTAGCGGATAGCACAGATACGCAGTATTTT.

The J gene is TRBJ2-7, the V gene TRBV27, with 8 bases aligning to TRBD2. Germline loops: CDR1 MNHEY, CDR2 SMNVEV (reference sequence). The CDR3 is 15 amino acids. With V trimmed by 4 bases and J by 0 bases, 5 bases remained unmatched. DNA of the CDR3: TGTGCCAGCAGTTCCCCCGCGGGAGGCTCCTACGAGCAGTACTTC. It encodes CASSSPAGGSYEQYF.

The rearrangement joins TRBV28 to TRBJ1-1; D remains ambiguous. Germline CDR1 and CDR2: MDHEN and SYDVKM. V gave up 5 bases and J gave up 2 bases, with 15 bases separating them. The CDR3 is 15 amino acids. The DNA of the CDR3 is TGTGCCAGCAGTATTAATCCGGGAGCAAACACTGAAGCTTTCTTT. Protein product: CASSINPGANTEAFF. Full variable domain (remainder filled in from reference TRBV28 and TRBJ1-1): DVKVTQSSRYLVKRTGEKVFLECVQDMDHENMFWYRQDPGLGLRLIYFSYDVKMKEKGDIPEGYSVSREKKERFSLILESASTNQTSMYLCASSINPGANTEAFFGQGTRLTVV.

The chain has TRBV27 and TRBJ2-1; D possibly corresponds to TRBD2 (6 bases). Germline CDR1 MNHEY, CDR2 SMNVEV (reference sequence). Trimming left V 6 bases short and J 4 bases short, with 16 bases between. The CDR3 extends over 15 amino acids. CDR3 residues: CASSPDRGSYNEQFF. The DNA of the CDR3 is TGTGCCAGCAGCCCTGATCGGGGGTCTTACAATGAGCAGTTCTTC.

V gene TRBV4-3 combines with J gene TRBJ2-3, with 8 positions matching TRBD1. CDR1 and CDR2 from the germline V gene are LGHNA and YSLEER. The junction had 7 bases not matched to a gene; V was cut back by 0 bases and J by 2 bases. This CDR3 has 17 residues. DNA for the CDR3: TGCGCCAGCAGCCAAGATAACAGGGGGATCATCACAGATACGCAGTATTTT. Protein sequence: CASSQDNRGIITDTQYF.

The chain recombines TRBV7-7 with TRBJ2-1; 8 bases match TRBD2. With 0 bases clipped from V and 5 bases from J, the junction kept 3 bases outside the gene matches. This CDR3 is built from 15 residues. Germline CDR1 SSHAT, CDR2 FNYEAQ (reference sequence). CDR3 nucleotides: TGTGCCAGCAGCTTAGCGAGCGGGGGAAACAATGAGCAGTTCTTC. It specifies CASSLASGGNNEQFF.

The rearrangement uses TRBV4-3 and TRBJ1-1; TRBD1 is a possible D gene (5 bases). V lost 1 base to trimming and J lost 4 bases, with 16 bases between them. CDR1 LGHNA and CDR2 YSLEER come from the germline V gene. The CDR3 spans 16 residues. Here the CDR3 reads CASSQVPDSGATEAFF. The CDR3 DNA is TGCGCCAGCAGCCAAGTCCCCGACAGTGGTGCCACTGAAGCTTTCTTT.

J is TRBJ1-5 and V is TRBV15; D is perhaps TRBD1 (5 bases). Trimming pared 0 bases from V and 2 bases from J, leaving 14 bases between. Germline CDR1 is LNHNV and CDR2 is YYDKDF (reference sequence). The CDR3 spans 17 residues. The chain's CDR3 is CATSRDTQGRGNQPQHF. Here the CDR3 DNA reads TGTGCCACCAGCAGAGATACCCAAGGCAGGGGCAATCAGCCCCAGCATTTT.

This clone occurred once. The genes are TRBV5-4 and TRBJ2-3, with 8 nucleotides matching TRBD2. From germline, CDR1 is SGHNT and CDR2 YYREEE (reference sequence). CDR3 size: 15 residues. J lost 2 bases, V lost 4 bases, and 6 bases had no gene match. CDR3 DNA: TGTGCCAGCAGCCGGGGGGGGATATACACAGATACGCAGTATTTT. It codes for CASSRGGIYTDTQYF.

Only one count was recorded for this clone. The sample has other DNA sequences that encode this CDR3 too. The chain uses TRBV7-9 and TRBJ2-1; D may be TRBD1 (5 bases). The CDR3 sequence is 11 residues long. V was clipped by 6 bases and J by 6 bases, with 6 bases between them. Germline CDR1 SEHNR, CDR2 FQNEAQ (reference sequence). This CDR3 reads CASSRGNEQFF. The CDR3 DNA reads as TGTGCCAGCAGTAGGGGCAATGAGCAGTTCTTC. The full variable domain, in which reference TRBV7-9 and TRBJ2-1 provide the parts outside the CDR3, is DTGVSQNPRHKITKRGQNVTFRCDPISEHNRLYWYRQTLGQGPEFLTYFQNEAQLEKSRLLSDRFSAERPKGSFSTLEIQRTEQGDSAMYLCASSRGNEQFFGPGTRLTVL.

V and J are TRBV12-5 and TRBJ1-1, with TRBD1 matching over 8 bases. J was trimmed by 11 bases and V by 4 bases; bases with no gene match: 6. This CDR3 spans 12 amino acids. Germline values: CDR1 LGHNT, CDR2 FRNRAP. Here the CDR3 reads CASGSGQGRAFF. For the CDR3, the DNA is TGTGCTAGTGGTTCCGGACAGGGAAGGGCTTTCTTT.

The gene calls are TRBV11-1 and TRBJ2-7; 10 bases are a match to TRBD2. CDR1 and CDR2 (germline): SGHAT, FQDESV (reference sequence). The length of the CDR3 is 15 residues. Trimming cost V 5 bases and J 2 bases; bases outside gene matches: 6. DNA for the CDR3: TGTGCCAGCAGCCTTCGGACTAGCGGAACCTACGAGCAGTACTTC. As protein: CASSLRTSGTYEQYF.

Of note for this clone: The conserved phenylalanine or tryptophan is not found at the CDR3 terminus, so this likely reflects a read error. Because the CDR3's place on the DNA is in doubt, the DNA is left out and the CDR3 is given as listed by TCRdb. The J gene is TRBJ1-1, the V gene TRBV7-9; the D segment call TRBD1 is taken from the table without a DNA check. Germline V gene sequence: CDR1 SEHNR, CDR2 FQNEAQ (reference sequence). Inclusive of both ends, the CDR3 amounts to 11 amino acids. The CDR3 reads CASSPIYGDRR.

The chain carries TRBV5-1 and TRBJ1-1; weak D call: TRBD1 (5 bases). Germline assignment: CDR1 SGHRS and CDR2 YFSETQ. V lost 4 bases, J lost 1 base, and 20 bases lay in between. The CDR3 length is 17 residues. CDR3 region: CASSTGTGDWWNTEAFF. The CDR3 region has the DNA TGCGCCAGCAGCACGGGGACGGGGGATTGGTGGAACACTGAAGCTTTCTTT.

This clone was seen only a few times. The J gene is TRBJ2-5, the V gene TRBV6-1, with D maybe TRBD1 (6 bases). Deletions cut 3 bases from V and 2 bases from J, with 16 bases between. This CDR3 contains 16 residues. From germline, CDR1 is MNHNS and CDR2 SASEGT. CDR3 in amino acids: CASSDIPGTSQETQYF. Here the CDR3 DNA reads TGTGCCAGCAGTGATATCCCCGGGACATCTCAAGAGACCCAGTACTTC.

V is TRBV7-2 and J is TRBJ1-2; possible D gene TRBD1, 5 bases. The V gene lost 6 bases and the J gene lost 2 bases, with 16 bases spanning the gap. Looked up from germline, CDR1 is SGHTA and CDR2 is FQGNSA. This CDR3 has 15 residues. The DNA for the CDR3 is TGTGCCAGCAGTCATGACGGGGGTCCCAACTATGGCTACACCTTC. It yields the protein CASSHDGGPNYGYTF.

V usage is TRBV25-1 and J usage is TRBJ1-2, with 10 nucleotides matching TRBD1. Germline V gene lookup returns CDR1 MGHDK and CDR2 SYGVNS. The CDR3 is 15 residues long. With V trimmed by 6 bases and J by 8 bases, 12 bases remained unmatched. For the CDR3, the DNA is TGTGCCAGCAGCCCCTTGGGACAGGGGCGAGGAGGCTACACCTTC. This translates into CASSPLGQGRGGYTF.